The clone carrying this TCR beta chain was seen only a few times. Using immunoSEQ multiplex PCR, the repertoire was profiled, and TCRdb retains in-frame clones only, with some absent. The profile shows over 85,000 clones, around 82% of them singletons. The data are from a study of blood T cell repertoires in COVID-19. J gave up 0 bases and V 5 bases, and 8 bases lay outside the gene matches. This CDR3 is built from 16 residues. Germline V gene data show CDR1 as SEHNR and CDR2 as FQNEAQ (reference sequence). Sequenced: peripheral blood. V is TRBV7-9 and J is TRBJ1-2, with 8 bases lining up with TRBD1. This clonotype was sampled from a woman older than 75 with COVID-19, enrolled during active disease. This CDR3 reads CASSQGALTTNYGYTF. CDR3 nucleotides: TGTGCCAGCAGCCAGGGGGCCCTGACTACTAACTATGGCTACACCTTC.